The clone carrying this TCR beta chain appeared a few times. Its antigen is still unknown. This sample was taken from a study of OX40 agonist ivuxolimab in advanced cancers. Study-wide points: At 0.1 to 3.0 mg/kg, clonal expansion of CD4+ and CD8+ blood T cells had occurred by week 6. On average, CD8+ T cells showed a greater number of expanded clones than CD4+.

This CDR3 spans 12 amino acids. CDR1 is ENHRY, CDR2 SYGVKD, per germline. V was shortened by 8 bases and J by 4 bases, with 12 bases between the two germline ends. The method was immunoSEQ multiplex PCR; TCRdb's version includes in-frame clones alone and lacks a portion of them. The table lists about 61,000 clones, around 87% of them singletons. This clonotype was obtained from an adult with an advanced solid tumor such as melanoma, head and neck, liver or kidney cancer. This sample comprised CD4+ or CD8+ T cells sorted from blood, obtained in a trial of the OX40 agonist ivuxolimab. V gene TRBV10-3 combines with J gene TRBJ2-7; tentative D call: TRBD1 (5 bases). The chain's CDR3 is CAIGAGPYEQYF. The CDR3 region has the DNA TGTGCCATCGGCGCAGGGCCTTACGAGCAGTACTTC.